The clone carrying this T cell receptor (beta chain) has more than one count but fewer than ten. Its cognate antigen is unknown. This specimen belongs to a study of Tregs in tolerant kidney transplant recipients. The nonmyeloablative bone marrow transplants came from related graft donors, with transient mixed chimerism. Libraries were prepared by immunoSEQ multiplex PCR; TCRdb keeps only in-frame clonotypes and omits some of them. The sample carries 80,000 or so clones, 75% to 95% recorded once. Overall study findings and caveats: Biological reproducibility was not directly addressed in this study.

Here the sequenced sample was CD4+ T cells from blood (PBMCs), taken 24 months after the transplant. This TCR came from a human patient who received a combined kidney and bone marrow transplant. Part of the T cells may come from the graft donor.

The CDR3 nucleotides read TGTGCCAGCAGCCCCGTAGATAGATATGGCTACACCTTC. This encodes CASSPVDRYGYTF. The chain uses TRBV6-6 and TRBJ1-2; D is unclear. Germline CDR1 MNHNY, CDR2 SVGAGI (reference sequence). Trimming took 6 bases from V and 5 from J, leaving 13 bases between them. CDR3 length equals 13 residues.